This TCR beta chain was found in a study of OX40 agonist ivuxolimab in advanced cancers. Whole-study context: Mean age 60 years, range about 23 to 85; around 80% male. General study points: At doses 0.1 to 3.0 mg/kg, CD4+ and CD8+ clones expanded.

Produced via immunoSEQ multiplex PCR; TCRdb's table is partial and in-frame only. The top ten hold roughly 0.47% of the sample, which has around 61,000 clones, about four fifths seen once. Worth noting for this clone: The antigen remains undetermined.

This CDR3 is built from 13 residues. V lost 5 bases to trimming and J lost 7 bases, with 14 bases between them. The germline V gene encodes CDR1 SGHTA and CDR2 FQGTGA. Blood samples were obtained at baseline, cycle 4 day 1, and cycle 7 day 1. This chain joins TRBV7-3 and TRBJ1-1; D might be TRBD1 (5 bases). This TCR derives from an adult with an advanced solid tumor such as melanoma, head and neck, liver or kidney cancer. The sequencing used CD4+ or CD8+ T cells sorted from blood, collected in a trial of the OX40 agonist ivuxolimab. The DNA of the CDR3 is TGTGCCAGCAGCCCGACAGTAGATCATGAAGCTTTCTTT. Translated: CASSPTVDHEAFF.